A selection of T cell receptor beta chains follows, all from one sample in a study of T cell clones after liver transplantation. Clones were sequenced by immunoSEQ multiplex PCR, and TCRdb holds only the in-frame ones, with some missing. The data contain around 110,000 clones, 90% of them singletons. The input for sequencing was CD4+ T cells from blood, taken 12 months after liver transplant. These receptors were taken from a human patient who received a liver transplant. Some of the T cells might come from the graft donor. Each CDR3 is given with its conserved first and last residue. The order of the fields is V gene, D gene, J gene, clone size, CDR3 protein, CDR3 DNA. D genes are given only for firm matches. Size is stated for part of the rows, as once, few or many counts, or as a class when the clone is expanded.

V gene: TRBV19
D gene: NA
J gene: TRBJ2-1
clone size: NA
CDR3 protein: CASSRPRTSYNEQFF
CDR3 DNA: TGTGCCAGTAGTAGACCCCGAACTTCTTACAATGAGCAGTTCTTC

V gene: TRBV2
D gene: TRBD1
J gene: TRBJ1-4
clone size: NA
CDR3 protein: CASSPGTGDEKLFF
CDR3 DNA: TGTGCCAGCAGTCCCGGGACAGGGGATGAAAAACTGTTTTTT

V gene: TRBV6-1
D gene: TRBD1
J gene: TRBJ2-5
clone size: NA
CDR3 protein: CASSEVTGGGQETQYF
CDR3 DNA: TGTGCCAGCAGTGAAGTTACAGGGGGCGGCCAAGAGACCCAGTACTTC

V gene: TRBV5-1
D gene: NA
J gene: TRBJ1-1
clone size: once
CDR3 protein: CASSWGGTTNTEAFF
CDR3 DNA: TGCGCCAGCAGCTGGGGAGGGACAACGAACACTGAAGCTTTCTTT

V gene: TRBV21-1
D gene: NA
J gene: TRBJ2-5
clone size: NA
CDR3 protein: CASSKDAGKETQYF
CDR3 DNA: TGTGCCAGCAGCAAAGACGCAGGGAAAGAGACCCAGTACTTC

V gene: TRBV5-1
D gene: TRBD1
J gene: TRBJ2-7
clone size: NA
CDR3 protein: CASSPQGASYEQYF
CDR3 DNA: TGCGCCAGCAGCCCACAGGGGGCCTCCTACGAGCAGTACTTC

V gene: TRBV11-2
D gene: NA
J gene: TRBJ2-1
clone size: NA
CDR3 protein: CATARGYEQFF
CDR3 DNA: TGTGCCACTGCGAGGGGCTACGAGCAGTTCTTC

V gene: TRBV27
D gene: NA
J gene: TRBJ2-5
clone size: NA
CDR3 protein: CASSPTGRETQYF
CDR3 DNA: TGTGCCAGCAGTCCTACAGGGAGGGAGACCCAGTACTTC

V gene: TRBV7-3
D gene: NA
J gene: TRBJ2-7
clone size: NA
CDR3 protein: CASSVGPANYEQYF
CDR3 DNA: TGTGCCAGCAGCGTCGGACCGGCGAACTACGAGCAGTACTTC

V gene: TRBV14
D gene: NA
J gene: TRBJ2-5
clone size: NA
CDR3 protein: CASSQDLGQETQYF
CDR3 DNA: TGTGCCAGCAGCCAAGATCTAGGGCAAGAGACCCAGTACTTC

V gene: TRBV11-2
D gene: NA
J gene: TRBJ1-2
clone size: NA
CDR3 protein: CASSGGDLGYGYTF
CDR3 DNA: TGTGCCAGCAGCGGGGGGGACTTAGGCTATGGCTACACCTTC

V gene: TRBV11-3
D gene: NA
J gene: TRBJ1-5
clone size: NA
CDR3 protein: CASSLGAREPQHF
CDR3 DNA: TGTGCCAGCAGCTTAGGCGCTCGGGAGCCCCAGCATTTT

V gene: TRBV19
D gene: TRBD1
J gene: TRBJ2-7
clone size: NA
CDR3 protein: CASSVTGGSNEQYF
CDR3 DNA: TGTGCCAGTAGCGTGACAGGGGGTAGCAACGAGCAGTACTTC

V gene: TRBV12-5
D gene: TRBD1
J gene: TRBJ1-1
clone size: once
CDR3 protein: CASGLVVGTAPIRAFF
CDR3 DNA: TGTGCTAGTGGTTTGGTGGTCGGGACAGCGCCGATTAGGGCTTTCTTT

V gene: TRBV19
D gene: TRBD2
J gene: TRBJ2-3
clone size: NA
CDR3 protein: CASSRTSAPDTQYF
CDR3 DNA: TGTGCCAGTAGTAGGACTAGCGCCCCAGATACGCAGTATTTT

V gene: TRBV18
D gene: TRBD2
J gene: TRBJ2-1
clone size: NA
CDR3 protein: CASALAGVYNEQFF
CDR3 DNA: TGTGCCAGCGCCCTAGCGGGAGTATACAATGAGCAGTTCTTC

V gene: TRBV27
D gene: NA
J gene: TRBJ2-3
clone size: NA
CDR3 protein: CASSPMGRDTDTQYF
CDR3 DNA: TGTGCCAGCAGCCCCATGGGGCGAGACACAGATACGCAGTATTTT

V gene: TRBV5-4
D gene: TRBD1
J gene: TRBJ2-5
clone size: NA
CDR3 protein: CASSMDRAETQYF
CDR3 DNA: TGTGCCAGCAGCATGGACAGGGCCGAGACCCAGTACTTC

V gene: TRBV9
D gene: TRBD1
J gene: TRBJ1-4
clone size: once
CDR3 protein: CASSAGQATNEKLFF
CDR3 DNA: TGTGCCAGCAGCGCCGGACAGGCAACTAATGAAAAACTGTTTTTT

V gene: TRBV28
D gene: NA
J gene: TRBJ2-3
clone size: NA
CDR3 protein: CASSLWQAVSDTQYF
CDR3 DNA: TGTGCCAGCAGTTTGTGGCAGGCGGTCTCAGATACGCAGTATTTT

V gene: TRBV7-9
D gene: NA
J gene: TRBJ2-1
clone size: NA
CDR3 protein: CASSRDREQFF
CDR3 DNA: TGTGCCAGCAGCCGTGACAGGGAGCAGTTCTTC

V gene: TRBV5-4
D gene: NA
J gene: TRBJ2-2
clone size: once
CDR3 protein: CASSLEGRENTGELFF
CDR3 DNA: TGTGCCAGCAGCTTGGAGGGCAGGGAAAACACCGGGGAGCTGTTTTTT

V gene: TRBV5-1
D gene: NA
J gene: TRBJ1-2
clone size: NA
CDR3 protein: CASSLAGDGYTF
CDR3 DNA: TGCGCCAGCAGCTTGGCGGGGGATGGCTACACCTTC

V gene: TRBV4-3
D gene: NA
J gene: TRBJ2-3
clone size: NA
CDR3 protein: CASSRRSTDTQYF
CDR3 DNA: TGCGCCAGCAGCCGCCGTTCAACTGATACGCAGTATTTT

V gene: TRBV27
D gene: NA
J gene: TRBJ2-2
clone size: NA
CDR3 protein: CASSPSGELFF
CDR3 DNA: TGTGCCAGCAGTCCATCCGGGGAGCTGTTTTTT

V gene: TRBV7-2
D gene: NA
J gene: TRBJ1-2
clone size: NA
CDR3 protein: CASSHSANYGYTF
CDR3 DNA: TGTGCCAGCAGCCATTCAGCTAACTATGGCTACACCTTC

V gene: TRBV12-5
D gene: TRBD1
J gene: TRBJ1-3
clone size: NA
CDR3 protein: CASGLHRDRVSGNTIYF
CDR3 DNA: TGTGCTAGTGGTCTACACCGGGACAGGGTCTCTGGAAACACCATATATTTT

V gene: TRBV9
D gene: NA
J gene: TRBJ2-2
clone size: NA
CDR3 protein: CASSVETLTRAAGTGELFF
CDR3 DNA: TGTGCCAGCAGCGTAGAAACATTAACGCGGGCCGCGGGCACCGGGGAGCTGTTTTTT

V gene: TRBV19
D gene: TRBD1
J gene: TRBJ1-5
clone size: NA
CDR3 protein: CASSSSVGQGGQPQHF
CDR3 DNA: TGTGCCAGTAGCTCTTCTGTGGGGCAGGGGGGTCAGCCCCAGCATTTT

V gene: TRBV9
D gene: NA
J gene: TRBJ1-1
clone size: NA
CDR3 protein: CASSPGLGNTEAFF
CDR3 DNA: TGTGCCAGCAGCCCCGGACTGGGGAACACTGAAGCTTTCTTT

V gene: TRBV28
D gene: NA
J gene: TRBJ2-5
clone size: NA
CDR3 protein: CASSLASVPETQYF
CDR3 DNA: TGTGCCAGCAGTTTAGCTAGCGTCCCTGAGACCCAGTACTTC

V gene: TRBV10-3
D gene: NA
J gene: TRBJ2-1
clone size: NA
CDR3 protein: CAISDMGNEQFF
CDR3 DNA: TGTGCCATCAGTGATATGGGCAATGAGCAGTTCTTC

V gene: TRBV5-1
D gene: TRBD1
J gene: TRBJ1-2
clone size: NA
CDR3 protein: CASSLPGQGAQGYTF
CDR3 DNA: TGCGCCAGCAGCTTGCCGGGACAGGGGGCGCAAGGCTACACCTTC

V gene: TRBV29-1
D gene: TRBD1
J gene: TRBJ2-3
clone size: NA
CDR3 protein: CSVGNRGLVDTQYF
CDR3 DNA: TGCAGCGTTGGTAACAGGGGGCTCGTAGATACGCAGTATTTT

V gene: TRBV28
D gene: TRBD1
J gene: TRBJ2-5
clone size: NA
CDR3 protein: CASSFGQGQGGTQYF
CDR3 DNA: TGTGCCAGCAGTTTTGGACAGGGGCAGGGAGGGACCCAGTACTTC

V gene: TRBV4-3
D gene: NA
J gene: TRBJ2-2
clone size: NA
CDR3 protein: CASSQRGTNTGELFF
CDR3 DNA: TGCGCCAGCAGCCAAAGAGGGACGAACACCGGGGAGCTGTTTTTT

V gene: TRBV5-1
D gene: NA
J gene: TRBJ2-2
clone size: NA
CDR3 protein: CASSLGGWTGELFF
CDR3 DNA: TGCGCCAGCAGCCTCGGAGGGTGGACCGGGGAGCTGTTTTTT

V gene: TRBV7-2
D gene: NA
J gene: TRBJ2-3
clone size: NA
CDR3 protein: CASSFEARGTQYF
CDR3 DNA: TGTGCCAGCAGCTTCGAAGCGCGAGGTACGCAGTATTTT

V gene: TRBV19
D gene: TRBD2
J gene: TRBJ2-5
clone size: NA
CDR3 protein: CASSDSGLAGGPSETQYF
CDR3 DNA: TGTGCCAGTAGTGACTCCGGACTAGCGGGAGGGCCGTCGGAGACCCAGTACTTC

V gene: TRBV11-2
D gene: NA
J gene: TRBJ1-5
clone size: NA
CDR3 protein: CASSLEGGTSQPQHF
CDR3 DNA: TGTGCCAGCAGCTTAGAAGGAGGAACTAGTCAGCCCCAGCATTTT

V gene: TRBV19
D gene: TRBD1
J gene: TRBJ1-4
clone size: NA
CDR3 protein: CASSRTGGSVREKLFF
CDR3 DNA: TGTGCCAGTAGTAGGACAGGGGGCAGTGTAAGGGAAAAACTGTTTTTT

V gene: TRBV5-6
D gene: NA
J gene: TRBJ2-7
clone size: NA
CDR3 protein: CASSMSPVSTYEQYF
CDR3 DNA: TGTGCCAGCAGCATGAGTCCAGTAAGTACTTACGAGCAGTACTTC

V gene: TRBV9
D gene: NA
J gene: TRBJ2-3
clone size: NA
CDR3 protein: CASSEGAATQYF
CDR3 DNA: TGTGCCAGCAGCGAAGGAGCGGCTACGCAGTATTTT